Described below is a single T cell receptor (beta chain) sequence and its context. The data originate from a study of blood T cell repertoires in COVID-19. Those who participated ranged in age from roughly 18 to 89 years and resided in around 22 US areas. Cohort 3 donors counted as recovered after two negative PCRs, clearance, or resolved symptoms. As handled by the study authors: Reference gene primer amplification gave estimated nucleated cell counts. Produced via immunoSEQ multiplex PCR; TCRdb's table is partial and in-frame only. D and trimming come from the DNA, and the V and J calls and clone size come from that table. Of fewer than 600,000 clones detected, roughly 90% appear once; the ten largest clones hold approximately 1.8%. V lost 3 bases and J lost 1, with 9 bases in between. The CDR3 contains 14 residues. In germline, CDR1 is MNHNY, CDR2 SVGAGI (reference sequence).

The sequencing input was PBMCs or T cells enriched from blood (not recorded which). The clonotype comes from a woman in her forties who had recovered from COVID-19. The chain uses TRBV6-6 and TRBJ2-5, with a tentative D call TRBD2 (6 bases). CDR3 protein: CASSYGGAQETQYF. CDR3 in DNA: TGTGCCAGCAGTTATGGCGGGGCCCAAGAGACCCAGTACTTC.